Here is one T cell receptor (beta chain) with its context. Germline CDR1 reads KGHSH; CDR2 reads LQKENI. The CDR3 has 16 amino acids. V was clipped by 3 bases and J by 3 bases; unmatched bases: 8. The data were obtained in a study of blood T cell repertoires in COVID-19. About the study: The United States, Italy and Spain provided the acute and convalescent COVID-19 samples. The cDNA or gDNA used as material had been derived from T cells, B-cell-depleted T cells, or PBMCs.

TCRdb's copy holds only in-frame clones and misses some; the assay was immunoSEQ multiplex PCR. The table includes approximately 240,000 clones, around 87% detected once. Sequenced material: PBMCs or T cells enriched from blood (not recorded which). The chain combines TRBV18 with TRBJ2-5; 9 positions agree with TRBD2. The sequence was obtained from a woman between 18 and 29 years old in a cohort exposed to, infected with or recovered from COVID-19 (not recorded which). CDR3: CASSPRAAGGEETQYF. In nucleotides, the CDR3 is TGTGCCAGCTCACCGAGGGCAGCGGGAGGCGAAGAGACCCAGTACTTC.